This T cell receptor (beta chain) stems from a study of chemoradiotherapy in HPV16-positive cancers. Regarding the study as a whole: Candidate HPV-specific clones and E7-related TCR motifs grew in tumor during treatment. HPV-responsive T-cell expansion during chemoradiotherapy was linked to improved recurrence-free survival in HPV16-positive patients.

Here immunoSEQ multiplex PCR was the method, and the copy in TCRdb shows in-frame clones only, minus some. The profile shows 9,500 to 11,000 clones, around four fifths of them singletons. On this clone itself: Its specificity is not known.

V shed 6 bases and J shed 0 bases, with 12 bases lying between them. This CDR3 is built from 15 residues. Looked up from germline, CDR1 is KGHSH and CDR2 is LQKENI. Sequencing was performed on tumor tissue, taken from a patient who underwent chemoradiotherapy. V gene TRBV18 combines with J gene TRBJ1-3, with D perhaps TRBD1 (6 bases). The source of this sequence is a human donor with HPV-associated anogenital cancer. The CDR3 is CASSGQLDSGNTIYF. The CDR3 nucleotides are TGTGCCAGCTCCGGACAGCTCGACTCTGGAAACACCATATATTTT.